The 25 T cell receptor beta chains below were found in one sample sequenced in a study of blood T cells in healthy people across ages. A second PCR, run for roughly 7 to 12 cycles, used a sample-barcoded 5' primer plus a J-beta primer mix. One entry per CDR3 protein results from TCRdb running MiXCR on the 5' RACE reads. The sample yields 850,000 or so distinct CDR3 sequences, under 30% seen once. Sequencing used blood. The receptor set was obtained from a woman older than 75 in good health.

This clonotype occurred many times. The rearrangement joins TRBV10-3 to TRBJ2-3; possibly TRBD1 for D (5 bases). CDR1 and CDR2 (germline): ENHRY, SYGVKD. This CDR3 region has 16 residues. V lost 8 bases, J lost 1 base, and 19 bases lay in between. CDR3 DNA: TGTGCCATCGGAAGTCCAGGGAAGCCTGGCACAGATACGCAGTATTTT. Translated, it gives CAIGSPGKPGTDTQYF.

This clonotype came up a few times. This chain uses TRBV3-1 with TRBJ1-2, with TRBD1 as a possible D gene (5 bases). V was shortened by 1 base and J by 4 bases, with 10 bases between the two germline ends. The germline V gene has CDR1 LGHDT and CDR2 YNNKEL (reference sequence). The CDR3 spans 14 residues. The CDR3 bases are TGTGCCAGCAGCCAAGTGCGGGGCAGCTATGGCTACACCTTC. Translation gives CASSQVRGSYGYTF.

The chain links TRBV7-2 to TRBJ2-4, with 8 bases matching TRBD2. This CDR3 is built from 10 residues. V shed 5 bases, J shed 13 bases, and the junction held 1 base outside the gene matches. Germline CDR1 reads SGHTA; CDR2 reads FQGNSA. DNA for the CDR3: TGTGCCAGCAGCACGGGGGGGCAGTACTTC. The encoded protein is CASSTGGQYF.

This clonotype came up many times. The rearrangement joins TRBV5-1 to TRBJ2-5; either TRBD1 or TRBD2 may fit D (5 bases each). V lost 0 bases to trimming and J lost 5 bases, with 17 bases between them. This CDR3 is built from 16 residues. Germline assignment: CDR1 SGHRS and CDR2 YFSETQ. The CDR3 loop is CASSLERGQGWETQYF. CDR3 nucleotides: TGCGCCAGCAGCTTGGAAAGAGGGCAGGGCTGGGAGACCCAGTACTTC.

This chain connects TRBV11-2 to TRBJ2-7; tentative D call: TRBD1 (6 bases). The germline CDR1 and CDR2 sequences are SGHAT and FQNNGV. This CDR3 region has 14 residues. V lost 5 bases to trimming and J lost 2 bases, with 13 bases between them. The CDR3 is CASSRRQVTYEQYF. The CDR3 DNA is TGTGCCAGCAGCAGACGACAGGTAACCTACGAGCAGTACTTC.

This clonotype was detected many times. The CDR3: CASSYRLGQETQYF. In DNA, the CDR3 is TGTGCCAGCAGTTACCGGCTAGGCCAAGAGACCCAGTACTTC. The chain links TRBV6-2 or TRBV6-3 to TRBJ2-5; no reliable D call. The germline gives CDR1 MNHEY, CDR2 SVGEGT. The length of the CDR3 is 14 residues. V lost 2 bases to trimming and J lost 1 base, with 8 bases between them.

In its sample, this clonotype was seen many times. The V gene is TRBV4-3, the J gene TRBJ1-2, with 9 positions matching TRBD1. Germline CDR1 LGHNA, CDR2 YSLEER. The J segment lost 6 bases and the V segment lost 1 base, leaving 9 bases of the junction unmatched. This CDR3 contains 16 residues. In DNA, the CDR3 is TGCGCCAGCAGCCAAGTGCGCGGGACAGGGTCCGATGGCTACACCTTC. This sequence encodes CASSQVRGTGSDGYTF.

In this sample, this clonotype turned up many times. J is TRBJ1-2 and V is TRBV4-2; no firm D call. The CDR3 totals 14 residues. The V end lost 0 bases, the J end lost 5 bases, and 10 bases lay between the germline ends. Looked up from germline, CDR1 is LGHNA and CDR2 is YNFKEQ. The CDR3 sequence: CASSQEGKGYGYTF. CDR3 coding DNA: TGTGCCAGCAGCCAAGAAGGGAAAGGATATGGCTACACCTTC.

This clonotype was picked up many times. This rearrangement joins TRBV7-8 to TRBJ1-2, with TRBD1 identical over 7 bases. J gave up 6 bases and V 5 bases, and 12 bases lay outside the gene matches. The germline gives CDR1 SGHVS, CDR2 FQNEAQ. There are 15 residues in the CDR3. CDR3 sequence reads: CASSPGTAQGHGYTF. DNA of the CDR3: TGTGCCAGCAGCCCAGGGACAGCCCAGGGTCATGGCTACACCTTC.

In its sample, this clonotype was seen many times. This chain joins TRBV7-9 and TRBJ1-1, with TRBD1 as a possible D gene (5 bases). Trimming stripped 2 bases from V and 3 bases from J, with 7 bases between. Germline CDR1 and CDR2: SEHNR and FQNEAQ (reference sequence). The CDR3 is 13 amino acids. In nucleotides, the CDR3 is TGTGCCAGCAGCTTAAGGGGTGACACTGAAGCTTTCTTT. Amino acids: CASSLRGDTEAFF.

The J gene is TRBJ1-5, the V gene TRBV9, with TRBD1 matching 8 bases. Germline values: CDR1 SGDLS, CDR2 YYNGEE. Losses at the gene ends were 3 bases for V and 3 bases for J; bases not matched to a gene: 5. There are 15 residues in the CDR3. As DNA, the CDR3 is TGTGCCAGCAGCGCCGGACAGGGCTTCAATCAGCCCCAGCATTTT. Its translation is CASSAGQGFNQPQHF. The full variable domain, completed using reference TRBV9 and TRBJ1-5, is DSGVTQTPKHLITATGQRVTLRCSPRSGDLSVYWYQQSLDQGLQFLIQYYNGEERAKGNILERFSAQQFPDLHSELNLSSLELGDSALYFCASSAGQGFNQPQHFGDGTRLSIL.

This clonotype occurred many times. The CDR3 spells CSAATGDEQFF. Written as DNA, the CDR3 is TGCAGTGCGGCAACAGGGGATGAGCAGTTCTTC. V usage is TRBV20-1 and J usage is TRBJ2-1, with 7 nucleotides matching TRBD1. The trim removed 6 bases at V and 8 bases at J, leaving 4 bases unmatched. The CDR3 has 11 residues. Germline loops: CDR1 DFQATT, CDR2 SNEGSKA (reference sequence).

Ten or more counts support this clonotype. The chain recombines TRBV5-1 with TRBJ2-5; 8 bases match TRBD2. After removal of 4 bases from V and 2 bases from J, the junction contained 7 bases not matched to a gene. Germline V gene lookup returns CDR1 SGHRS and CDR2 YFSETQ. This CDR3 is 15 amino acids long. CDR3 sequence (DNA): TGCGCCAGCAGCCGTATAGCGGGGTGGCAAGAGACCCAGTACTTC. This gives the protein CASSRIAGWQETQYF.

On this clonotype itself: The junction differs from germline at one of its ends, possibly a read error. The rearrangement uses TRBV7-7 and TRBJ2-7, with D unresolved. The DNA matches TRBJ2-5 better at its end, which makes the J call doubtful. The CDR3 length is 13 residues. From germline, CDR1 is SSHAT and CDR2 FNYEAQ (reference sequence). The CDR3, as DNA: TGTGCTAGCAGCTCAGGAAATATAGAGACCCAGTACTTC. This sequence encodes CASSSGNIETQYF.

In this sample, this clonotype turned up many times. The chain links TRBV18 to TRBJ2-1; the D gene is possibly TRBD1 (7 bases). CDR1 and CDR2 (germline): KGHSH, LQKENI. The length of the CDR3 is 16 residues. Trimming took 0 bases from V and 2 from J, leaving 11 bases between them. CDR3 region: CASSPPARGAYNEQFF. The CDR3 coding sequence is TGTGCCAGCTCACCACCGGCCAGGGGGGCCTACAATGAGCAGTTCTTC. Filled out from reference TRBV18 and TRBJ2-1, the complete variable domain reads NAGVMQNPRHLVRRRGQEARLRCSPMKGHSHVYWYRQLPEEGLKFMVYLQKENIIDESGMPKERFSAEFPKEGPSILRIQQVVRGDSAAYFCASSPPARGAYNEQFFGPGTRLTVL.

Points on this clonotype: The germline gene is not matched at one end of the junction; a read error may be the cause. The chain uses TRBV28 and TRBJ1-2, with D tentatively TRBD1 (6 bases). Germline-derived CDR1 and CDR2 are MDHEN and SYDVKM. The CDR3 contains 12 residues. The CDR3 here is CASQTGNYDYTF. CDR3 coding DNA: TGTGCCAGCCAGACAGGAAACTATGACTACACCTTC.

With regard to this clonotype: A clone one base away is much larger, so this may be a read error. This chain joins TRBV28 and TRBJ2-1, with TRBD1 identical over 11 bases. V shed 5 bases and J 9 bases; nucleotides not matched to a gene: 9. CDR3 size: 15 residues. The germline V gene has CDR1 MDHEN and CDR2 SYDVKM. In nucleotides, the CDR3 is TGTGCCAGCAGTCTTGCCGGGACAGGGGGTGGTGAGCAGTTCTTC. Its translation: CASSLAGTGGGEQFF.

There are a few counts of this clonotype. A read error may be the cause here, since a much bigger clone is one base away. This chain joins TRBV20-1 and TRBJ1-1; D might be TRBD1 (5 bases). The V gene's germline CDR1 is DFQATT and CDR2 SNEGSKA (reference sequence). CDR3 size: 12 residues. CDR3 sequence (DNA): TGCAGGGCTATCCCAAGGGGAACTGAAGCTTTCTTT. Translation: CRAIPRGTEAFF.

This clonotype showed up just a few times. This chain uses TRBV28 with TRBJ2-1; TRBD2 matches 8 bases. CDR3 length: 14 residues. Germline loops: CDR1 MDHEN, CDR2 SYDVKM. With 6 bases clipped from V and 2 bases from J, the junction kept 3 bases outside the gene matches. CDR3 loop: CASRERGTYNEQFF. DNA for the CDR3: TGTGCCAGCAGGGAGCGGGGGACCTACAATGAGCAGTTCTTC.

V and J are TRBV5-5 and TRBJ1-4; the D is unclear. The germline V gene encodes CDR1 SGHKS and CDR2 YYEKEE (reference sequence). CDR3 length: 12 amino acids. The V gene lost 8 bases and the J gene lost 7 bases, with 12 bases spanning the gap. In nucleotides, the CDR3 is TGTGCCAGTAGGGAGTTCGGTGAAAAACTGTTTTTT. Translation gives CASREFGEKLFF.

This sequence joins TRBV29-1 and TRBJ1-2; D gene ambiguous. The germline CDR1 and CDR2 sequences are SQVTM and ANQGSEA. The CDR3 contains 11 residues. The V and J ends lost 4 bases and 8 bases respectively, with 11 bases between them. In DNA, the CDR3 is TGCAGCGTTGGGCAGGCGGTCGGCTACACCTTC. It encodes CSVGQAVGYTF.

As for this clonotype: A much larger clone differs from this one at a single base, so this may be a read error. The genes are TRBV27 and TRBJ1-2, with D possibly matching TRBD1 (5 bases). Germline CDR1 is MNHEY and CDR2 is SMNVEV (reference sequence). The CDR3 is 14 residues long. With 5 bases removed from V and 8 bases from J, the gap between germline ends came to 18 bases. The CDR3 DNA follows: TGTGCCAGCAGTGCAGACGGGGGAAGATCGGGCTACACCTTC. Protein sequence: CASSADGGRSGYTF.

At least ten counts were recorded for this clonotype. This chain connects TRBV14 to TRBJ2-5; D unclear. The germline gives CDR1 SGHDN, CDR2 FVKESK. The CDR3 extends over 14 amino acids. Trimming stripped 1 base from V and 0 bases from J, with 6 bases between. CDR3 amino acids: CASSQVDYQETQYF. The CDR3 DNA is TGTGCCAGCAGCCAAGTTGATTACCAAGAGACCCAGTACTTC.

The CDR3 region is CSVRLGGYNEQFF. CDR3 nucleotides: TGCAGCGTGAGACTAGGAGGGTACAATGAGCAGTTCTTC. The chain couples TRBV29-1 to TRBJ2-1, with D possibly being TRBD2 (6 bases). The CDR3 is made up of 13 amino acids. V shed 6 bases and J shed 4 bases, with 13 bases lying between them. Germline V CDR1 and CDR2: SQVTM, ANQGSEA.

The chain employs TRBV6-5 and TRBJ1-1; D might be TRBD1 (6 bases). This CDR3 is built from 12 residues. V was pared by 7 bases and J by 3 bases, with 9 bases between. Germline V lookup: CDR1 MNHEY, CDR2 SVGAGI. In nucleotides, the CDR3 is TGTGCCAGCACCAGGGGTGACACTGAAGCTTTCTTT. Its protein is CASTRGDTEAFF.